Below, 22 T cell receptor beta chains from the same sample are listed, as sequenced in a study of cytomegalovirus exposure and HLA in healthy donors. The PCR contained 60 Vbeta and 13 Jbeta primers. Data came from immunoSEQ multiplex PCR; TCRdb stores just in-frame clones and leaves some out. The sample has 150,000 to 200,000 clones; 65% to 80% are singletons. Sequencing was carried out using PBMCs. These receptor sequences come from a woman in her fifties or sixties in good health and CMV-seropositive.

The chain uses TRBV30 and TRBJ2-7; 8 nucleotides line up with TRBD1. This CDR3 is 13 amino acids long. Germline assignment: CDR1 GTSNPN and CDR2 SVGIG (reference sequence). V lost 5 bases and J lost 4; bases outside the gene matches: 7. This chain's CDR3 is CAWGGRGRYEQYF. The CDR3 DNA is TGTGCCTGGGGTGGCAGGGGGCGGTACGAGCAGTACTTC.

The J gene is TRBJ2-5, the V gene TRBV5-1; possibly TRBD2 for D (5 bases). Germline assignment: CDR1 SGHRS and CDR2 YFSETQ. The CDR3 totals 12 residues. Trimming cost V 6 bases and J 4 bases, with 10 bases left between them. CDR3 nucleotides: TGCGCCAGCACCGAGGGTGGAGAGACCCAGTACTTC. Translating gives CASTEGGETQYF.

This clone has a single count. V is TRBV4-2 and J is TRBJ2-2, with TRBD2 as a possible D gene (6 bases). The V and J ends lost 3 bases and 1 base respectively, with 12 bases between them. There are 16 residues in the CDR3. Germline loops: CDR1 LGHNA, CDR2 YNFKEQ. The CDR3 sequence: CASSQAMGGNTGELFF. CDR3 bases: TGTGCCAGCAGCCAGGCCATGGGGGGGAACACCGGGGAGCTGTTTTTT.

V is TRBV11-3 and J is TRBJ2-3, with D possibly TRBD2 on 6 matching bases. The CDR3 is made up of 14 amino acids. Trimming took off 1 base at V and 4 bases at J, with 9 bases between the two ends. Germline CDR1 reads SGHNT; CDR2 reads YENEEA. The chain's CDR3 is CASSLGGAADTQYF. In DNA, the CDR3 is TGTGCCAGCAGCTTAGGCGGGGCGGCAGATACGCAGTATTTT.

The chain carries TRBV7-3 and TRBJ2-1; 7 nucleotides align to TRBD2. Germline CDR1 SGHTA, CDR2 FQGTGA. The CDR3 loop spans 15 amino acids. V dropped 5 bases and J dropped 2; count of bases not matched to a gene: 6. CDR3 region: CASSPSGGPYNEQFF. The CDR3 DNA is TGTGCCAGCAGCCCTAGCGGTGGGCCCTACAATGAGCAGTTCTTC.

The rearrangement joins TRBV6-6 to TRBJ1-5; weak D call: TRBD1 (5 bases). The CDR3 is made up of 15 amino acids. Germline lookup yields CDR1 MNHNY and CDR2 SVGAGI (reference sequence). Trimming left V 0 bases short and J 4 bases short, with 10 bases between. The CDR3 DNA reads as TGTGCCAGCAGTTACTCTGACAGAGTTAATCAGCCCCAGCATTTT. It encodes CASSYSDRVNQPQHF.

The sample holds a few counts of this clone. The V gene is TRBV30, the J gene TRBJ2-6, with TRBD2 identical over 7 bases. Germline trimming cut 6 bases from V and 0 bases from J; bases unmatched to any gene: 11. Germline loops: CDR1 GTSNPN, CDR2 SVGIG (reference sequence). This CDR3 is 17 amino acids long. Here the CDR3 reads CACTRGRRTSGANVLTF. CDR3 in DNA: TGTGCCTGTACCCGCGGGAGACGTACCTCTGGGGCCAACGTCCTGACTTTC.

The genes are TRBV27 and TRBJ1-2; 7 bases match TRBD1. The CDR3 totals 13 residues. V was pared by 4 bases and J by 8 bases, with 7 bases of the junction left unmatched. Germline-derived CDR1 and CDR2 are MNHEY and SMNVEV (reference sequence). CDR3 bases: TGTGCCAGCAGTTGGGCAGGGGGTGGAGGCTACACCTTC. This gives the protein CASSWAGGGGYTF.

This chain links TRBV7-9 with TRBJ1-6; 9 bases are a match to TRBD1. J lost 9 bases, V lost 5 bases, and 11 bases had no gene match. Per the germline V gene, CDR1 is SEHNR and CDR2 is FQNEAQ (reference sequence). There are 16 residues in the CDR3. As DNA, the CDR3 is TGTGCCAGCAGCACAGCCTCGGGACAGGGAGGTTCACCCCTCCACTTT. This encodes CASSTASGQGGSPLHF.

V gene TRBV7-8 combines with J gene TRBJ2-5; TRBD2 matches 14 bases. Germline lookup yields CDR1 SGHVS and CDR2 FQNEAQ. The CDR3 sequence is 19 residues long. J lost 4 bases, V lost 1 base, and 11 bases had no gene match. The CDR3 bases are TGTGCCAGCAGCTTAGTACCGGGACTAGCGGGGGCCGGAGGAGAGACCCAGTACTTC. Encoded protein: CASSLVPGLAGAGGETQYF. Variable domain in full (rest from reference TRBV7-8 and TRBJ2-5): GAGVSQSPRYKVAKRGQDVALRCDPISGHVSLFWYQQALGQGPEFLTYFQNEAQLDKSGLPSDRFFAERPEGSVSTLKIQRTQQEDSAVYLCASSLVPGLAGAGGETQYFGPGTRLLVL.

CDR3 loop: CASSLSRLADDNEQFF. The DNA of the CDR3 is TGTGCCAGCAGTTTATCTAGACTAGCGGATGACAATGAGCAGTTCTTC. The J gene is TRBJ2-1, the V gene TRBV27, with 9 bases fitting TRBD2. CDR3 length equals 16 residues. Germline loops: CDR1 MNHEY, CDR2 SMNVEV (reference sequence). V lost 0 bases to trimming and J lost 5 bases; unmatched junction nucleotides: 5.

This chain's CDR3 is CASSFGVGTEAFF. The CDR3 DNA sequence: TGCGCCAGCAGCTTCGGGGTGGGTACTGAAGCTTTCTTT. V gene TRBV5-1 combines with J gene TRBJ1-1; D is unresolved. From germline, CDR1 is SGHRS and CDR2 YFSETQ. The CDR3 totals 13 residues. V lost 2 bases and J lost 5, with 10 bases in between.

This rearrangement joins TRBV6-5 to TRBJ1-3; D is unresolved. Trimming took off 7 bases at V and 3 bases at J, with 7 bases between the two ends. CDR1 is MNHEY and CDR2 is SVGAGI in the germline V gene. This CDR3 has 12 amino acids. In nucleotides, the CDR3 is TGTGCCAGCACCCCAAATGGAAACACCATATATTTT. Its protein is CASTPNGNTIYF.

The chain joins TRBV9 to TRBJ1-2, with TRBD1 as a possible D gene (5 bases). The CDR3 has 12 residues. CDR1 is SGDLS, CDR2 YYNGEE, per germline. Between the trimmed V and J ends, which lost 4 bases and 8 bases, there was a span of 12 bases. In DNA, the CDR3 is TGTGCCAGCAGCCCATCTGGGGGGGGCTACACCTTC. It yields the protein CASSPSGGGYTF.

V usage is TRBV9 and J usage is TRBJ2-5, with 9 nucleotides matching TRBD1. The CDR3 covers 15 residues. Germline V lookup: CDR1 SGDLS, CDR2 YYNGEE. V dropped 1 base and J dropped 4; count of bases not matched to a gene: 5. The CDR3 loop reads CASSVQGQGRETQYF. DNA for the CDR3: TGTGCCAGCAGCGTACAGGGACAGGGACGAGAGACCCAGTACTTC.

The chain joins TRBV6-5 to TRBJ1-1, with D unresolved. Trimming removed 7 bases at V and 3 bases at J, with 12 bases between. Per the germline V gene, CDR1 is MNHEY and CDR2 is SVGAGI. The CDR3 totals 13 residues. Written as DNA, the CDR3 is TGTGCCAGCACCCGAGGGAAGGACACTGAAGCTTTCTTT. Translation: CASTRGKDTEAFF.

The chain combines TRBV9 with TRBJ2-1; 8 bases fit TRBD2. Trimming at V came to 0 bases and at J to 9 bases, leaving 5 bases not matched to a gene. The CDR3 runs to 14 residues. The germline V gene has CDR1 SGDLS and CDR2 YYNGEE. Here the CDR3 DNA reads TGTGCCAGCAGCGTAGGCGGGGGGCGACGTGAGCAGTTCTTC. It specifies CASSVGGGRREQFF.

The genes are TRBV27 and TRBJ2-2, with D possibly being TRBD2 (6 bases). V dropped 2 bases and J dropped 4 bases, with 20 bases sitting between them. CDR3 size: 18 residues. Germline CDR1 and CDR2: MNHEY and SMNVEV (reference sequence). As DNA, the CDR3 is TGTGCCAGCAGTTTAATTTCTACCGGGGGAAAGCTCACCGGGGAGCTGTTTTTT. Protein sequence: CASSLISTGGKLTGELFF.

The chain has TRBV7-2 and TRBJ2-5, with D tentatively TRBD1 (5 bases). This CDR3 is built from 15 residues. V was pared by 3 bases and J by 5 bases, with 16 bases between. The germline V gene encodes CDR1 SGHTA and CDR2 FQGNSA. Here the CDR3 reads CASSFYQSRGETQYF. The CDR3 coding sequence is TGTGCCAGCAGCTTTTATCAATCTAGGGGCGAGACCCAGTACTTC.

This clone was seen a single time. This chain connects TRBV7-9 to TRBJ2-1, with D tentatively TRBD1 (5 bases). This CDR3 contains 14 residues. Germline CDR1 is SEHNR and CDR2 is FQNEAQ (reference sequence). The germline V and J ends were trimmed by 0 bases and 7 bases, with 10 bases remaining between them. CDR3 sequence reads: CASSLAREENEQFF. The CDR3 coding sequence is TGTGCCAGCAGCTTAGCCAGGGAAGAGAATGAGCAGTTCTTC.

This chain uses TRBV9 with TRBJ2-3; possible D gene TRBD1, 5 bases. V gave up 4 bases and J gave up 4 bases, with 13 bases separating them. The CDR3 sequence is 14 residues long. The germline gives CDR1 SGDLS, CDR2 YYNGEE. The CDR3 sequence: CASSPLGQADTQYF. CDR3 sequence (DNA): TGTGCCAGCAGCCCCTTGGGGCAGGCAGATACGCAGTATTTT. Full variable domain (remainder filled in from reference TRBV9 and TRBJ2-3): DSGVTQTPKHLITATGQRVTLRCSPRSGDLSVYWYQQSLDQGLQFLIQYYNGEERAKGNILERFSAQQFPDLHSELNLSSLELGDSALYFCASSPLGQADTQYFGPGTRLTVL.

The CDR3 is CASTRTSGGNYEQYF. In DNA, the CDR3 is TGCGCCAGCACTAGGACTAGCGGGGGGAACTACGAGCAGTACTTC. This rearrangement joins TRBV5-1 to TRBJ2-7, with 14 bases fitting TRBD2. Germline lookup yields CDR1 SGHRS and CDR2 YFSETQ. V dropped 6 bases and J dropped 3; count of bases not matched to a gene: 5. This CDR3 contains 15 residues.